A selection of T cell receptor beta chains follows, all from one sample in a study of blood T cell repertoires in COVID-19. Sequencing used immunoSEQ multiplex PCR; TCRdb keeps in-frame clones, though not all of them. Here the sample spans fewer than 200,000 clones, about 85% being singletons. Material: peripheral blood. All receptors derive from an older woman with COVID-19, enrolled during active disease. Each CDR3 is given with its conserved first and last residue.

>TRBJ1-2|TRBV24-1
CATSAGQGYVGYTF
>TRBJ1-2|TRBV5-1
CASSRTGLEGYTF
>TRBJ2-2|TRBV5-1
CASSRGQPSTGELFF
>TRBJ2-3|TRBV13
CASSQFGGPGADTQYF
>TRBJ1-1|TRBV10-1
CASSDHRVEITEAFF
>TRBJ2-4|TRBV18
CASRPTGGKNIQYF
>TRBJ2-4|TRBV9
CASSPRQGVTKNIQYF
>TRBJ1-2|TRBV29-1
CSVGTGGMEGYTF
>TRBJ1-6|TRBV7-3
CASRSGQVNSPLHF
>TRBJ1-2|TRBV27
CASSLGPPHRVYGYTF
>TRBJ1-2|TRBV18
CASSATGIGGLNYGYTF
>TRBJ1-5|TRBV4-1
CASSQVEGNQPQHF
>TRBJ1-2|TRBV6-5
CASSSGTGGSYGYTF
>TRBJ1-4|TRBV25-1
CASSPVGDTVDEKLFF
>TRBJ2-2|TRBV5-1
CASSLQDTGELFF
>TRBJ2-1|TRBV24-1
CATSETTGVTYNEQFF
>TRBJ2-2|TRBV7-2
CASSLRDRNQFANTGELFF
>TRBJ1-2|TRBV4-2
CASSQDASTAPNYGYTF
>TRBJ2-1|TRBV24-1
CATSDLGGGAVNEQFF
>TRBJ2-1|TRBV5-1
CASSSLLYNEQFF
>TRBJ2-3|TRBV5-6
CASSSVAGTDTQYF
>TRBJ2-5|TRBV6-5
CASRKVGASETQYF
>TRBJ1-2|TRBV2
CASSADRENGYTF
>TRBJ2-1|TRBV7-2
CASSPGLSGQFF